The TCR beta chain under discussion was sequenced for a study of OX40 agonist ivuxolimab in advanced cancers. Using immunoSEQ multiplex PCR, the repertoire was profiled, and TCRdb retains in-frame clones only, with some absent. This sample has 65,000 to 100,000 clones; 84% occur once, and the top ten carry 6% to 8.5%. Concerning this clone: Its antigen is as yet unknown.

General observations from the study: By week 6 at 0.1 to 3.0 mg/kg, blood CD4+ and CD8+ T cells had expanded clonally. The specificity for antigen of the expanded peripheral T cells was not determined.

V was pared by 3 bases and J by 0 bases, with 6 bases of the junction left unmatched. Germline loops: CDR1 MDHEN, CDR2 SYDVKM. This CDR3 region has 17 residues. The rearrangement joins TRBV28 to TRBJ2-1; 9 nucleotides agree with TRBD2. This receptor was obtained from an adult with an advanced solid tumor such as melanoma, head and neck, liver or kidney cancer. The material was CD4+ or CD8+ T cells sorted from blood, obtained in a trial of the OX40 agonist ivuxolimab. The CDR3 DNA sequence: TGTGCCAGCAGTTTGGGCGGGGGGGCGAGCTCCTACAATGAGCAGTTCTTC. Translated: CASSLGGGASSYNEQFF.